One and the same sample provided the 11 T cell receptor beta chains below, sequenced in a study of lymphopenia after photon versus proton radiotherapy. Clones were read by immunoSEQ multiplex PCR, and TCRdb kept only the in-frame ones, dropping some. The data contain tens of thousands of clones, approximately 85% of them singletons. This specimen was peripheral blood, taken from a patient treated with photon-based radiotherapy. The receptors shown here come from a man between 35 and 55 years old with gastric cancer.

This clone came up once. The chain links TRBV7-2 to TRBJ1-3; D is unresolved. V gave up 6 bases and J gave up 2 bases, with 11 bases separating them. Looked up from germline, CDR1 is SGHTA and CDR2 is FQGNSA. The CDR3 consists of 14 residues. The CDR3: CASSLLGTGNTIYF. The CDR3, as DNA: TGTGCCAGCAGTCTTCTGGGAACTGGAAACACCATATATTTT.

The chain uses TRBV19 and TRBJ1-6; TRBD1 matches at 8 bases. CDR1 and CDR2 from the germline V gene are LNHDA and SQIVND (reference sequence). The CDR3 is made up of 16 amino acids. V was clipped by 0 bases and J by 7 bases; unmatched bases: 5. DNA for the CDR3: TGTGCCAGTAGTATAGACGCGGACAGGGCAAATTCACCCCTCCACTTT. Its translation: CASSIDADRANSPLHF.

The DNA for the CDR3 is TGTGCCCTCCAAGGGCAGAGGGGATATCAGCCCCAGCATTTT. Translated: CALQGQRGYQPQHF. V is TRBV6-4 and J is TRBJ1-5; maybe TRBD1 (5 bases). The CDR3 totals 14 residues. V lost 11 bases, J lost 5 bases, and 19 bases lay in between. CDR1 and CDR2 from the germline V gene are MRHNA and SNTAGT.

This chain uses TRBV7-9 with TRBJ2-3; D possibly uses TRBD1 or TRBD2 (6 bases each). The CDR3 runs 16 residues. V was shortened by 5 bases and J by 3 bases, with 18 bases between the two germline ends. Germline V gives CDR1 SEHNR, CDR2 FQNEAQ (reference sequence). This CDR3 reads CASSEYRDFKTDTQYF. The CDR3 nucleotides read TGTGCCAGCAGCGAGTACAGGGACTTTAAGACAGATACGCAGTATTTT.

The V and J genes are TRBV5-4 and TRBJ2-7; D possibly corresponds to TRBD2 (5 bases). Germline CDR1 is SGHNT and CDR2 is YYREEE (reference sequence). Trimming pared 5 bases from V and 5 bases from J, leaving 20 bases between. The CDR3 spans 15 residues. The CDR3 loop reads CASSSRVGGQDEQYF. CDR3 sequence (DNA): TGTGCCAGCAGTTCGAGGGTTGGCGGGCAGGACGAGCAGTACTTC.

The rearrangement uses TRBV10-3 and TRBJ2-5; D tentatively fits TRBD1 or TRBD2 (7 bases each). Germline V lookup: CDR1 ENHRY, CDR2 SYGVKD. CDR3 length equals 15 residues. V lost 7 bases, J lost 0 bases, and 15 bases lay in between. CDR3: CAIKGGGGNQETQYF. Written as DNA, the CDR3 is TGTGCCATCAAAGGGGGCGGGGGAAACCAAGAGACCCAGTACTTC.

The chain links TRBV11-2 to TRBJ1-1; 7 bases map to TRBD1. The CDR3 sequence is 15 residues long. CDR1 and CDR2 (germline): SGHAT, FQNNGV. V lost 6 bases to trimming and J lost 1 base; unmatched junction nucleotides: 8. The CDR3 DNA reads TGTGCCAGCAGACGCCCGGGACAGAAGAACACTGAAGCTTTCTTT. Its translation is CASRRPGQKNTEAFF. The whole variable domain, filled in from reference TRBV11-2 and TRBJ1-1, reads EAGVAQSPRYKIIEKRQSVAFWCNPISGHATLYWYQQILGQGPKLLIQFQNNGVVDDSQLPKDRFSAERLKGVDSTLKIQPAKLEDSAVYLCASRRPGQKNTEAFFGQGTRLTVV.

This clone was seen a single time. The CDR3 loop is CASSVGTGAGDTQYF. CDR3 bases: TGTGCCAGCAGCGTAGGAACCGGGGCAGGGGATACGCAGTATTTT. The chain is built from TRBV9 and TRBJ2-3; D tentatively fits TRBD1 or TRBD2 (5 bases each). V lost 0 bases and J lost 6, with 14 bases in between. The CDR3 spans 15 residues. Germline assignment: CDR1 SGDLS and CDR2 YYNGEE.

This chain connects TRBV7-2 to TRBJ2-1, with 8 bases that match TRBD1. The CDR3 is made up of 16 amino acids. Per germline, CDR1 SGHTA and CDR2 FQGNSA. The trim removed 2 bases at V and 4 bases at J, leaving 7 bases unmatched. The CDR3 is CASSLNGQGPYNEQFF. CDR3 nucleotides: TGTGCCAGCAGCTTAAACGGACAGGGCCCTTACAATGAGCAGTTCTTC.

This rearrangement joins TRBV18 to TRBJ2-2; TRBD2 matches at 8 bases. V lost 8 bases, J lost 4 bases, and 9 bases stayed unmatched. The CDR3 extends over 15 amino acids. Per the germline V gene, CDR1 is KGHSH and CDR2 is LQKENI. The CDR3 is CASPRPGGLTGELFF. CDR3 coding DNA: TGTGCCAGCCCCCGCCCGGGGGGGCTCACCGGGGAGCTGTTTTTT.

The chain has TRBV6-6 and TRBJ1-3, with 7 bases aligning to TRBD1. Trimming cost V 4 bases and J 0 bases; bases outside gene matches: 3. From germline, CDR1 is MNHNY and CDR2 SVGAGI (reference sequence). The CDR3 spans 15 residues. In DNA form, the CDR3 reads TGTGCCAGCAGTTTTGACAGGGACTCTGGAAACACCATATATTTT. The encoded protein is CASSFDRDSGNTIYF.